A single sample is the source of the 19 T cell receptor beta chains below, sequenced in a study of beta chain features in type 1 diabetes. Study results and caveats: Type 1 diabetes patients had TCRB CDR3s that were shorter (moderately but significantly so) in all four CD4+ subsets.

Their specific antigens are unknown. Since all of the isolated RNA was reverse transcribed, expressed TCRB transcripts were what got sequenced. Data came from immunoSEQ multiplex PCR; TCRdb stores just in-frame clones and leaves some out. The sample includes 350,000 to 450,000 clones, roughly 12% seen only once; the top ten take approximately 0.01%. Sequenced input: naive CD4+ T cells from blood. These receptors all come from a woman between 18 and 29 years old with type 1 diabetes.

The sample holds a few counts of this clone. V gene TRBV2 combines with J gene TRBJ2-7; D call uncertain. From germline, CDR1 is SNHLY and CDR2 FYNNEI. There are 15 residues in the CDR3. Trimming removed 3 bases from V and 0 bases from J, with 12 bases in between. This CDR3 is CASSDDSVGSYEQYF. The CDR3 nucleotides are TGTGCCAGCAGTGATGACTCTGTGGGCTCCTACGAGCAGTACTTC.

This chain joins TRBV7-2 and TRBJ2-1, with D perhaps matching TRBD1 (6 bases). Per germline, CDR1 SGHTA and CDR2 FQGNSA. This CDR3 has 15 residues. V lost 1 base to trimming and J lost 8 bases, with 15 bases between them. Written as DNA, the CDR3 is TGTGCCAGCAGCTTAGGGGGGCTGACTAACGATGAGCAGTTCTTC. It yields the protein CASSLGGLTNDEQFF.

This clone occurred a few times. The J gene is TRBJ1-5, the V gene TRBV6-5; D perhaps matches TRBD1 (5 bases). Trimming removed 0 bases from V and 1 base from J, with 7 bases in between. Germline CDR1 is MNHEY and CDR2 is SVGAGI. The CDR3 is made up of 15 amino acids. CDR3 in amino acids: CASSYSAGSNQPQHF. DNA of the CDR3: TGTGCCAGCAGTTACTCGGCAGGGAGCAATCAGCCCCAGCATTTT.

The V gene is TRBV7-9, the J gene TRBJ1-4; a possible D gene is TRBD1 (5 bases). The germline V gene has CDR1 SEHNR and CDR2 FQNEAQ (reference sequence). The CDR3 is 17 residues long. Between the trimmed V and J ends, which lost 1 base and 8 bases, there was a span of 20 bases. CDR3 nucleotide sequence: TGTGCCAGCAGCTTAGAGTTGGGGACTACACGTGGGGAAAAACTGTTTTTT. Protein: CASSLELGTTRGEKLFF. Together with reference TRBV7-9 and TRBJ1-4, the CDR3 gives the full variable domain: DTGVSQNPRHKITKRGQNVTFRCDPISEHNRLYWYRQTLGQGPEFLTYFQNEAQLEKSRLLSDRFSAERPKGSFSTLEIQRTEQGDSAMYLCASSLELGTTRGEKLFFGSGTQLSVL.

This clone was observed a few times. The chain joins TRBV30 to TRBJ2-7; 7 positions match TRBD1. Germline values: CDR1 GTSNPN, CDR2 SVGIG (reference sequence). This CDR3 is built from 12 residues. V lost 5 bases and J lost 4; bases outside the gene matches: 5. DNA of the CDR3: TGTGCCTGGGCGCAGGACAGGTACGAGCAGTACTTC. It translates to CAWAQDRYEQYF.

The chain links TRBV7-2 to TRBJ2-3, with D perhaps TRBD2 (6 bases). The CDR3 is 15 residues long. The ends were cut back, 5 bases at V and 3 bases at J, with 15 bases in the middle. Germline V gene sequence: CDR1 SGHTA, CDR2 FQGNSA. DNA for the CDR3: TGTGCCAGCAGCCCTTGGCGGGGAGGAACAGATACGCAGTATTTT. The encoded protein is CASSPWRGGTDTQYF.

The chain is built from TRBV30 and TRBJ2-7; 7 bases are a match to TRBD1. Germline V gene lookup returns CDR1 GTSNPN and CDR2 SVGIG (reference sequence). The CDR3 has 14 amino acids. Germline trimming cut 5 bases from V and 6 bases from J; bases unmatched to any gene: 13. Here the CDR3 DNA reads TGTGCCTGGGCTCGGACAGGTATTAGGGGCGAGCAGTACTTC. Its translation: CAWARTGIRGEQYF.

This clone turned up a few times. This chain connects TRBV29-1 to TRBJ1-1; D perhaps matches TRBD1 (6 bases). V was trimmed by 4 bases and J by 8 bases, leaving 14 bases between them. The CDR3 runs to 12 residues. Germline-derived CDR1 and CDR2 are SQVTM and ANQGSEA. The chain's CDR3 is CSVVLLRGEAFF. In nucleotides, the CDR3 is TGCAGCGTTGTGCTGCTCAGGGGCGAAGCTTTCTTT.

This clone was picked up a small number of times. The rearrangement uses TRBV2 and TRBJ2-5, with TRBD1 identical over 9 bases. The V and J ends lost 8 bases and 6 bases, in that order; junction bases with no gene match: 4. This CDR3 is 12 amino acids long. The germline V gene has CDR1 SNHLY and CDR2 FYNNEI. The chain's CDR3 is CASSDRGQTQYF. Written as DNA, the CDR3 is TGTGCCAGCTCGGACAGGGGACAGACCCAGTACTTC.

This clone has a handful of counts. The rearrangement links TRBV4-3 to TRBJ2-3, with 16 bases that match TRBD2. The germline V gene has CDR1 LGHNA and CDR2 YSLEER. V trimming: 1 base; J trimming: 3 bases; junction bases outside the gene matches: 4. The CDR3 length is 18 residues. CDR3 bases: TGCGCCAGCAGCCAAGCAGGGACTAGCGGGAGGGGTACAGATACGCAGTATTTT. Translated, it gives CASSQAGTSGRGTDTQYF.

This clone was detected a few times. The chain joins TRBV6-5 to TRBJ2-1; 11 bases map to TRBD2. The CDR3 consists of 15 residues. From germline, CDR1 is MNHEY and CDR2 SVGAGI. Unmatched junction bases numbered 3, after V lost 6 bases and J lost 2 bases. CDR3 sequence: CASRTSGTTYNEQFF. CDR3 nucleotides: TGTGCCAGCAGGACTAGCGGGACCACCTACAATGAGCAGTTCTTC.

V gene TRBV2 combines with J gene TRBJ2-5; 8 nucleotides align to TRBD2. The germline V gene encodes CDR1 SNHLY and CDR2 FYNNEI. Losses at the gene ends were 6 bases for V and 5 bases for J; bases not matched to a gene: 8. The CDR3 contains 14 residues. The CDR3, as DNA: TGTGCCAGCAGCTTGGGACTAGTCGGGGAGACCCAGTACTTC. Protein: CASSLGLVGETQYF.

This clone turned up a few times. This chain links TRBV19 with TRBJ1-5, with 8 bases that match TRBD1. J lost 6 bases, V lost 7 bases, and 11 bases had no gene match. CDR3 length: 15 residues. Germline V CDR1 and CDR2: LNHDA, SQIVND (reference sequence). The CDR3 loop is CASTPDRGRFQPQHF. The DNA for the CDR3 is TGTGCCAGTACTCCCGACAGGGGAAGGTTTCAGCCCCAGCATTTT.

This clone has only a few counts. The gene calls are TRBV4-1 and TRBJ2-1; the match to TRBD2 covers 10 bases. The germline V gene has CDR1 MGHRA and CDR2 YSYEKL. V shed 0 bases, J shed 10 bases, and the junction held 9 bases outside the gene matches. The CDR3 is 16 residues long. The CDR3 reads CASSQDRLAGVGEQFF. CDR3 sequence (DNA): TGCGCCAGCAGCCAAGACCGGCTAGCGGGAGTGGGGGAGCAGTTCTTC.

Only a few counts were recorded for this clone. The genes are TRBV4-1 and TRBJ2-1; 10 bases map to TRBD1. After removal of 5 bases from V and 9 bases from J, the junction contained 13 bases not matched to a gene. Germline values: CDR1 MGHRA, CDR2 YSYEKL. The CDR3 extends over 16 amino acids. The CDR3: CASSYHRDRGYGEQFF. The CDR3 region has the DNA TGCGCCAGCAGCTACCACCGGGACAGGGGTTACGGTGAGCAGTTCTTC.

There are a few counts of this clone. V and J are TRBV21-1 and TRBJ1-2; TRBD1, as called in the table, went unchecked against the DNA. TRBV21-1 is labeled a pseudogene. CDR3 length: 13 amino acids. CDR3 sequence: CASSKGNSYGYTF. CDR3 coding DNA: TGTGCCAGCAGCAAAGGAAACAGCTATGGCTACACCTTC.

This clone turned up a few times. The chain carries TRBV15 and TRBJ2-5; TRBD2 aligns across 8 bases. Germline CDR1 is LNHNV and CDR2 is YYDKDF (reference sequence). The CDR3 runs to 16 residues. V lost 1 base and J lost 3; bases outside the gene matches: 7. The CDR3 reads CATSRGGAGVEETQYF. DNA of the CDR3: TGTGCCACCAGCAGAGGAGGAGCGGGAGTTGAAGAGACCCAGTACTTC.

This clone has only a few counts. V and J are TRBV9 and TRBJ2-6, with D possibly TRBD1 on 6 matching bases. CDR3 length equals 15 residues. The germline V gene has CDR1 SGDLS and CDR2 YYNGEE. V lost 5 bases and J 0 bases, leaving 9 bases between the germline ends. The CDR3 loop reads CASRMDSSGANVLTF. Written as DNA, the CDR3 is TGTGCCAGCAGAATGGACAGCTCTGGGGCCAACGTCCTGACTTTC.

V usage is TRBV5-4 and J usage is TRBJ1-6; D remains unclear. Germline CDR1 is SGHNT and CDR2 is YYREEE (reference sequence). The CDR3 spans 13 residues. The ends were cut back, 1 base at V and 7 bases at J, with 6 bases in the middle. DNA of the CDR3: TGTGCCAGCAGCTTGTACGGGAATTCACCCCTCCACTTT. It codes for CASSLYGNSPLHF.